This T cell receptor beta chain was identified in a study of cytomegalovirus exposure and HLA in healthy donors. Study results and caveats: The study put under 200 TCR beta chains on its list as cytomegalovirus-associated. The dataset shows that most TCR sequences were rare, while some public TCRs occurred in many donors.

Per the germline V gene, CDR1 is LNHDA and CDR2 is SQIVND (reference sequence). Trimming took 2 bases from V and 9 from J, leaving 16 bases between them. The CDR3 covers 15 residues. This clone was found a few times. Antigen specificity is unknown. The primer mix had 60 Vbeta and 13 Jbeta primers. Here immunoSEQ multiplex PCR was the method, and the copy in TCRdb shows in-frame clones only, minus some. There are approximately 110,000 clones in the sample; 78% occur only once, and 3.6% lies in the top ten. Source material: PBMCs. The sequence was collected from a man aged 35-49 years in good health and CMV-seronegative. The gene calls are TRBV19 and TRBJ2-2, with D possibly TRBD2 on 7 matching bases. The DNA of the CDR3 is TGTGCCAGTAGTATATTGGGGGGGGCTGCCAGGGAGCTGTTTTTT. Translating gives CASSILGGAARELFF.